This note documents a single TCR beta chain sequence. J gave up 1 base and V 4 bases, and 1 base lay outside the gene matches. Germline assignment: CDR1 SGHAT and CDR2 FQNNGV. This CDR3 region has 14 residues. Participants were aged 18 to 89 years from 20 to 30 US areas. The data are from a study of blood T cell repertoires in COVID-19. Study-wide context: Samples taken during acute and convalescent COVID-19 were collected in the United States, Italy and Spain. PBMCs, B-cell-depleted T cells, or T cells provided the cDNA or gDNA that made up the material.

Source study methods: From reference gene primer amplification, estimates of nucleated cell counts were derived. Measured with immunoSEQ multiplex PCR; TCRdb has only the in-frame clones, and not every one. D and trimming were read from the DNA, whereas the V and J calls and clone size are those reported in that table. The sample records around 130,000 clones, around 84% being singletons. This rearrangement joins TRBV11-2 to TRBJ2-7; 10 nucleotides agree with TRBD1. This clonotype was sampled from a man aged 40-49 years with acute COVID-19. Sequenced input: PBMCs or T cells enriched from blood (not recorded which). CDR3 in amino acids: CASSSGQGSYEQYF. CDR3 in DNA: TGTGCCAGCAGCTCGGGACAGGGGTCCTACGAGCAGTACTTC.